This T cell receptor (beta chain) emerged from a study of T cells after yellow fever vaccination. The study's findings and limits: Once the booster was given, most primary-vaccination clones reappeared, at 95% to 98% for CD4 and roughly 85% for CD8. Only a minor proportion of clonotypes was detected across both CD4 and CD8 compartments.

This clonotype was found many times. No antigen is known for it. V lost 2 bases, J lost 3 bases, and 26 bases lay in between. The CDR3 totals 19 residues. Per the germline V gene, CDR1 is MNHEY and CDR2 is SVGAGI. Production of TCR cDNA was by 5'RACE template switching, which also added a universal primer site and UMIs. TCRdb re-called the 5' RACE reads through MiXCR, storing one row per CDR3 protein. The sample consists of roughly 330,000 distinct CDR3 sequences, 6.8% of them appearing once. Here the sequenced sample was PBMCs, taken roughly 46 days after the first yellow fever vaccination. This TCR was recovered from a man aged 18 to 30 who received the YFV17D yellow fever vaccine. This chain links TRBV6-5 with TRBJ2-7; no clear D. The CDR3 region has the DNA TGTGCCAGCAGTTACCCGACGGCTCTCACTACTCCTCTACTCTACGAGCAGTACTTC. This encodes CASSYPTALTTPLLYEQYF.